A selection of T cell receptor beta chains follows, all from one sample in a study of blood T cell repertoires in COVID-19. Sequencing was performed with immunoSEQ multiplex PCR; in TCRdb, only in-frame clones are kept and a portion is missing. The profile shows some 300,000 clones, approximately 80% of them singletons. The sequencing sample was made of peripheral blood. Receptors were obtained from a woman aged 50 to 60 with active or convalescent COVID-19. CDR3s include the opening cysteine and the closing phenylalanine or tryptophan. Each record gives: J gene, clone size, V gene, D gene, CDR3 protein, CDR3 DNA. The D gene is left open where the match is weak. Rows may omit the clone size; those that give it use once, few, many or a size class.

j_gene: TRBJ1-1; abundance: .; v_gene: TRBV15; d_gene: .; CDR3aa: CATSRERGWTEAFF; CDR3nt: TGTGCCACCAGCAGAGAAAGGGGTTGGACTGAAGCTTTCTTT
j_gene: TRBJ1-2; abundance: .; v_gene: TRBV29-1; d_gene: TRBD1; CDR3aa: CSALTGGRDGYTF; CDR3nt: TGCAGCGCCTTAACAGGGGGCCGGGATGGCTACACCTTC
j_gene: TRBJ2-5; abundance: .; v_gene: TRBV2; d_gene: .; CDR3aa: CASSDRGTGQETQYF; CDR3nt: TGTGCCAGCAGTGATAGGGGAACGGGCCAAGAGACCCAGTACTTC
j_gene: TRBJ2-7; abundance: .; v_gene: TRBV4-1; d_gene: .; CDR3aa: CASSLQFTDTYEQYF; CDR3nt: TGCGCCAGCAGCCTCCAATTTACTGATACCTACGAGCAGTACTTC
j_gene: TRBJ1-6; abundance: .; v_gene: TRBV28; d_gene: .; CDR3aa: CASSLGQDNSPLHF; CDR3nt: TGTGCCAGCAGTTTGGGACAAGATAATTCACCCCTCCACTTT
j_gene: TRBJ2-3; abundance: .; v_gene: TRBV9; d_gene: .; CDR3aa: CASSVVSRTTDTQYF; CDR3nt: TGTGCCAGCAGCGTAGTCTCCAGGACTACAGATACGCAGTATTTT
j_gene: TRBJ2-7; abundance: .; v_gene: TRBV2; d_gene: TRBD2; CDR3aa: CASSLGGAGKHTYEQYF; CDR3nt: TGTGCCAGCAGCCTCGGGGGGGCGGGTAAACATACCTACGAGCAGTACTTC
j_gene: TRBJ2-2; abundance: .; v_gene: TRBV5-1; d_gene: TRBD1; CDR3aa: CASSLGTGVNTGELFF; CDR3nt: TGCGCCAGCAGCTTGGGGACAGGGGTCAACACCGGGGAGCTGTTTTTT
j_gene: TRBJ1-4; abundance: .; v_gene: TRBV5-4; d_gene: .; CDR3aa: CASSSGSRTGNEKLFF; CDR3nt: TGTGCCAGCAGCTCGGGATCCCGGACGGGTAATGAAAAACTGTTTTTT
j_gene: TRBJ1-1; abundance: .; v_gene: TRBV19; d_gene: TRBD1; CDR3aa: CASSRQGTSSEAFF; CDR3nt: TGTGCCAGTAGTCGACAGGGTACAAGCTCTGAAGCTTTCTTT
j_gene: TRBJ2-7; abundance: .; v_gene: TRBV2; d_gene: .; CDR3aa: CASNVQGPYEQYF; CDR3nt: TGTGCCAGCAACGTGCAGGGGCCCTACGAGCAGTACTTC
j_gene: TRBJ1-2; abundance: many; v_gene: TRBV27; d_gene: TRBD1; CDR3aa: CASSPTRTGRSYGYTF; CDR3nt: TGTGCCAGCAGTCCTACCAGGACAGGGCGGTCCTATGGCTACACCTTC
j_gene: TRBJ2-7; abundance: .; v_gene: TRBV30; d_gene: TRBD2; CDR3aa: CAVKRLAVIHEQYF; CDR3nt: TGTGCTGTAAAACGACTAGCGGTGATTCACGAGCAGTACTTC
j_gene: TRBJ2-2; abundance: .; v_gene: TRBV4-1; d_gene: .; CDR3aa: CASSQDRREFTGELFF; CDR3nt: TGCGCCAGCAGCCAAGATCGCCGGGAGTTCACCGGGGAGCTGTTTTTT
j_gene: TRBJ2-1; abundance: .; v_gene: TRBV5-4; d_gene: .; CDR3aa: CASSTLANSYNEQFF; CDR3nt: TGTGCCAGCAGCACTCTAGCGAACTCCTACAATGAGCAGTTCTTC
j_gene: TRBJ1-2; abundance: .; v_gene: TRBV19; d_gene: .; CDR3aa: CASSMVQGLMNYGYTF; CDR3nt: TGTGCCAGTAGTATGGTCCAGGGGCTCATGAACTATGGCTACACCTTC
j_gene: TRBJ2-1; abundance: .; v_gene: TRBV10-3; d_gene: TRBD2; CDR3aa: CAITPGTSGRGGSEQFF; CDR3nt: TGTGCCATCACCCCCGGGACTAGCGGGAGGGGAGGTAGTGAGCAGTTCTTC
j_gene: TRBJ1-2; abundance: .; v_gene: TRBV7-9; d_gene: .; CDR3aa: CASSLVGAPGYTF; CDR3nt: TGTGCCAGCAGCTTAGTAGGGGCACCTGGCTACACCTTC
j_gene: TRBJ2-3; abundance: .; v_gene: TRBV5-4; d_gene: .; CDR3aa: CASSQQGTSTDTQYF; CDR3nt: TGTGCCAGCAGCCAACAGGGCACTAGCACAGATACGCAGTATTTT
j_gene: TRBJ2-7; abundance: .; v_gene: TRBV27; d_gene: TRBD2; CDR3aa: CASSHGTSGGYEQYF; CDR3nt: TGTGCCAGCAGTCACGGGACTAGCGGGGGATACGAGCAGTACTTC
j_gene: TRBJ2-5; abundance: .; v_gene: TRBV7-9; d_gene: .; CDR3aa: CASISRTDPDETQYF; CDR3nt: TGTGCCAGCATCTCCCGGACAGACCCTGACGAGACCCAGTACTTC
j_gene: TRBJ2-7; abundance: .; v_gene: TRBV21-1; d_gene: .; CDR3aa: CASSKLSPVRAGGRTYEQYF; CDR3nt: TGTGCCAGCAGCAAACTCTCTCCCGTTAGGGCGGGAGGTAGGACCTACGAGCAGTACTTC
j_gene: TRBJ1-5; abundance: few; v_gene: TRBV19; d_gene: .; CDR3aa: CASSFGKGRGLGQPQHF; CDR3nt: TGTGCCAGTAGTTTCGGTAAGGGCAGGGGATTGGGTCAGCCCCAGCATTTT
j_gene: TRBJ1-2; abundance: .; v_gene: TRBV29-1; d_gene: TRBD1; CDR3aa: CSAISGTALSGYTF; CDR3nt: TGCAGCGCAATTTCAGGGACAGCCCTTTCTGGCTACACCTTC
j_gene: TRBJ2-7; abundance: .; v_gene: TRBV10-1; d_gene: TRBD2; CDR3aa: CASSAGTSGRSSYEQYF; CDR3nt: TGCGCCAGCAGTGCCGGGACTAGCGGGAGGAGCTCCTACGAGCAGTACTTC
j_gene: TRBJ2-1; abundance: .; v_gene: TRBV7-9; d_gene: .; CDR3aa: CASSQGAGSYNEQFF; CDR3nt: TGTGCCAGCAGCCAAGGAGCGGGCTCCTACAATGAGCAGTTCTTC
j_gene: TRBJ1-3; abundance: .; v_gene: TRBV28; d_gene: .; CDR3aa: CASSRSNTIYF; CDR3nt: TGTGCCAGCAGTCGGTCCAACACCATATATTTT
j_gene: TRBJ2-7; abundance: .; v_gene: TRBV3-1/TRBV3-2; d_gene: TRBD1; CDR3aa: CASSPLPGQGGLASDEQYF; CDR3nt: TGTGCCAGCAGCCCTCTTCCGGGACAGGGAGGATTGGCTTCGGACGAGCAGTACTTC
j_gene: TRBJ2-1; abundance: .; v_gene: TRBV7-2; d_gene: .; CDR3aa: CASSTPNAYNEQFF; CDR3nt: TGTGCCAGCAGCACACCGAACGCATACAATGAGCAGTTCTTC
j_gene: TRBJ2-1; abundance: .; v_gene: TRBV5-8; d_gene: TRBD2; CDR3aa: CASSPTSGRAPYNEQFF; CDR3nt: TGTGCCAGCAGCCCGACTAGCGGGAGGGCCCCCTACAATGAGCAGTTCTTC
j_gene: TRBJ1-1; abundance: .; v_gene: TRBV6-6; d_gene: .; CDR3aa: CASSYGWRVTEAFF; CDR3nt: TGTGCCAGCAGTTATGGTTGGAGGGTCACTGAAGCTTTCTTT
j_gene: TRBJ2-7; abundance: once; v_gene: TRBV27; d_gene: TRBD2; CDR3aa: CASSFEGLELYEQYF; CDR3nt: TGTGCCAGCAGTTTCGAGGGACTAGAGCTTTACGAGCAGTACTTC
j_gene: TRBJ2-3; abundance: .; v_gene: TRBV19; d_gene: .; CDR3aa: CASSRSVRTDTQYF; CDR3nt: TGTGCCAGTAGTCGGAGCGTTCGCACAGATACGCAGTATTTT
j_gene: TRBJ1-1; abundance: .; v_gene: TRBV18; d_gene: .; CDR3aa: CASSGLKNTEAFF; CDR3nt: TGTGCCAGCTCCGGACTGAAGAACACTGAAGCTTTCTTT
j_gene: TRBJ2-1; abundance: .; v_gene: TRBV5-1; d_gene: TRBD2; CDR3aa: CASTWTSGEYGEQFF; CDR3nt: TGCGCCAGCACCTGGACTAGCGGGGAATACGGTGAGCAGTTCTTC